This TCR beta chain stems from a study of T-cell memory formation after mild COVID-19. TCRdb reprocessed the 5' RACE reads via MiXCR and lists one record per CDR3 protein. Of 450,000 or so distinct CDR3 sequences in the sample, about 23% were seen once. This CDR3 spans 13 amino acids. Per the germline V gene, CDR1 is SGHRS and CDR2 is YFSETQ. V shed 4 bases and J shed 3 bases, with 10 bases lying between them. This clonotype originated in an adult woman who had mild COVID-19 (a few samples of this study predate the infection). Cell type and time point are not known. Sequenced input: PBMCs or a T cell subset sorted from them (not recorded which). The chain recombines TRBV5-1 with TRBJ1-1; D gene ambiguous. The CDR3 reads CASSHTEYTEAFF. CDR3 nucleotides: TGCGCCAGCAGCCACACTGAATACACTGAAGCTTTCTTT.